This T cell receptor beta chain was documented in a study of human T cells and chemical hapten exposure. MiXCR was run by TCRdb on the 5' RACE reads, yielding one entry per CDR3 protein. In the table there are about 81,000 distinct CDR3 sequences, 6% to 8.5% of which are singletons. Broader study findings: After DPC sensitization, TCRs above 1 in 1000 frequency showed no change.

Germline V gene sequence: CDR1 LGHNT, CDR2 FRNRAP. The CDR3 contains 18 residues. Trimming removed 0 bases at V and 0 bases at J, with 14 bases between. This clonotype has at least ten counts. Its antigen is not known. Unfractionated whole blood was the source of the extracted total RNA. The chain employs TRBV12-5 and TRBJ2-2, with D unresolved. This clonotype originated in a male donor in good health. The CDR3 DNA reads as TGTGCTAGTGGTTTGGTACTTTCACGAGCCTCGAACACCGGGGAGCTGTTTTTT. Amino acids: CASGLVLSRASNTGELFF.